This record concerns one T cell receptor (beta chain) sequence. The antigen remains undetermined. The data are from a study of T cell repertoires in urothelial bladder cancer. Sequencing used immunoSEQ multiplex PCR; TCRdb keeps in-frame clones, though not all of them. The sample includes under 13,000 clones, 68% of them seen just once. V lost 3 bases and J lost 5, with 12 bases in between. The CDR3 spans 14 residues. CDR1 and CDR2 (germline): SGHTS, YDEGEE. Study findings and constraints: In carcinoma specimens, a single clone made up to roughly 17% of infiltrating lymphocytes.

Sequencing input: tumor-infiltrating cells from bladder cancer. The V call is TRBV5-8, the J call TRBJ1-5; D call uncertain. The sequence was collected from a human donor with a benign inflammatory bladder lesion. The CDR3 loop reads CASSSQVWHQPQHF. DNA of the CDR3: TGTGCCAGCAGCTCCCAGGTATGGCATCAGCCCCAGCATTTT.